A single sample gave rise to the 19 T cell receptor beta chains below, sequenced in a study of radiation and T cells in renal cell carcinoma. The table came from immunoSEQ multiplex PCR; TCRdb's copy has only in-frame clones and leaves some out. In the table there are approximately 150,000 clones, approximately 86% of which are singletons. Indicated time point: blood 4 weeks post-SBRT, at nephrectomy. Treatment denoted: 15 Gy SBRT to primary tumor, nephrectomy 4 weeks later. The specimen comprised blood, sampled from a patient whose treatment included radiotherapy and nephrectomy. The receptors here all came from a woman in her 50s with renal cell carcinoma.

This clone was seen a handful of times. The V and J genes are TRBV30 and TRBJ1-1, with D hard to call. V was pared by 2 bases and J by 4 bases, with 11 bases between. Per germline, CDR1 GTSNPN and CDR2 SVGIG (reference sequence). The CDR3 loop spans 13 amino acids. CDR3 residues: CAWSTSSITEAFF. CDR3 nucleotides: TGTGCCTGGAGTACAAGCAGTATCACTGAAGCTTTCTTT.

The rearrangement links TRBV6-6 to TRBJ2-7; weak D call: TRBD1 (6 bases). This CDR3 is built from 13 residues. Per germline, CDR1 MNHNY and CDR2 SVGAGI (reference sequence). The V end lost 7 bases, the J end lost 3 bases, and 13 bases lay between the germline ends. The CDR3 region has the DNA TGTGCCAGCACCCAGCACAGGGTCTACGAGCAGTACTTC. This codes for CASTQHRVYEQYF.

Notes on this clone: One end of the junction is discordant with germline, which a read error may explain. The chain uses TRBV5-1 and TRBJ1-4, with D unclear. This CDR3 is 14 amino acids long. Germline V CDR1 and CDR2: SGHRS, YFSETQ. The CDR3 sequence is CASSLAQPNEKLFF. CDR3 coding DNA: TGCGCCAGCAGTTTGGCCCAGCCTAATGAAAAACTGTTTTTT. The whole variable domain, remainder taken from reference TRBV5-1 and TRBJ1-4, is KAGVTQTPRYLIKTRGQQVTLSCSPISGHRSVSWYQQTPGQGLQFLFEYFSETQRNKGNFPGRFSGRQFSNSRSEMNVSTLELGDSALYLCASSLAQPNEKLFFGSGTQLSVL.

The chain joins TRBV7-2 to TRBJ1-1; 7 positions match TRBD1. This CDR3 comprises 17 residues. V lost 0 bases, J lost 3 bases, and 10 bases stayed unmatched. Germline V gene lookup returns CDR1 SGHTA and CDR2 FQGNSA. CDR3 sequence: CASSLAATGARDTEAFF. CDR3 DNA sequence: TGTGCCAGCAGCTTAGCGGCCACAGGGGCCCGGGACACTGAAGCTTTCTTT.

This clone was observed a single time. The chain links TRBV29-1 to TRBJ1-4; 7 bases match TRBD1. This CDR3 comprises 11 residues. Germline lookup yields CDR1 SQVTM and CDR2 ANQGSEA. J gave up 11 bases and V 3 bases, and 3 bases lay outside the gene matches. CDR3 residues: CSVEEGAKLFF. In DNA, the CDR3 is TGCAGCGTTGAGGAGGGGGCGAAACTGTTTTTT.

The rearrangement uses TRBV7-9 and TRBJ1-4; TRBD1 matches at 8 bases. Trimming at V came to 5 bases and at J to 3 bases, leaving 8 bases not matched to a gene. Germline-derived CDR1 and CDR2 are SEHNR and FQNEAQ (reference sequence). The CDR3 spans 16 residues. The CDR3 bases are TGTGCCAGCAGCCCCCCTCGGGGACAGGCTAATGAAAAACTGTTTTTT. Its translation is CASSPPRGQANEKLFF.

The chain recombines TRBV5-4 with TRBJ2-3; D gene unclear. The CDR3 has 12 amino acids. The V end lost 0 bases, the J end lost 6 bases, and 5 bases lay between the germline ends. Germline-derived CDR1 and CDR2 are SGHNT and YYREEE (reference sequence). The CDR3 coding sequence is TGTGCCAGCAGCTTGGATCAGGATACGCAGTATTTT. Translating gives CASSLDQDTQYF.

The chain couples TRBV6-5 to TRBJ2-2; no firm D call. CDR3 size: 14 residues. The germline gives CDR1 MNHEY, CDR2 SVGAGI. The germline V and J ends were trimmed by 8 bases and 4 bases, with 14 bases remaining between them. The CDR3 DNA follows: TGTGCCAGCCTGCGGCAGGCTCGCACCGGGGAGCTGTTTTTT. Its protein product is CASLRQARTGELFF.

The genes are TRBV7-8 and TRBJ2-7, with 7 nucleotides matching TRBD2. Trimming took 5 bases from V and 2 from J; bases not matched to a gene: 9. Germline CDR1 reads SGHVS; CDR2 reads FQNEAQ. The length of the CDR3 is 15 residues. The CDR3 is CASSAGTMRTYEQYF. The CDR3, as DNA: TGTGCCAGCAGCGCAGGGACTATGCGCACCTACGAGCAGTACTTC.

J is TRBJ2-7 and V is TRBV28, with D perhaps being TRBD1 or TRBD2 (6 bases each). CDR3 length equals 14 residues. The V end was cut by 8 bases, the J end by 4 bases, with 18 bases between. The germline V gene encodes CDR1 MDHEN and CDR2 SYDVKM. Here the CDR3 DNA reads TGTGCCAGCCGCTCGGAGGGGGAATGGTACGAGCAGTACTTC. Translating gives CASRSEGEWYEQYF.

The count of this clone is one. This chain uses TRBV9 with TRBJ2-2; TRBD1 matches at 8 bases. This CDR3 is 14 amino acids long. V was clipped by 4 bases and J by 8 bases; unmatched bases: 7. Germline V gene lookup returns CDR1 SGDLS and CDR2 YYNGEE. The CDR3 spells CASSTGQGRGELFF. The CDR3 bases are TGTGCCAGCAGCACCGGACAGGGACGGGGGGAGCTGTTTTTT.

The chain has TRBV5-1 and TRBJ2-5; weak D call: TRBD1 (6 bases). Per the germline V gene, CDR1 is SGHRS and CDR2 is YFSETQ. Trimming took off 4 bases at V and 1 base at J, with 14 bases between the two ends. The CDR3 consists of 15 residues. This chain's CDR3 is CASSSLTGSQETQYF. CDR3 nucleotides: TGCGCCAGCAGCAGCCTCACAGGGTCCCAAGAGACCCAGTACTTC.

The genes are TRBV27 and TRBJ2-7; the match to TRBD1 covers 11 bases. Germline CDR1 is MNHEY and CDR2 is SMNVEV (reference sequence). CDR3 length: 14 amino acids. V was clipped by 5 bases and J by 3 bases; unmatched bases: 3. The chain's CDR3 is CASSKGTGGYEQYF. The CDR3 nucleotides read TGTGCCAGCAGTAAGGGGACAGGGGGCTACGAGCAGTACTTC.

This clone was detected only once. The chain joins TRBV7-9 to TRBJ2-1; D ambiguous. Germline-derived CDR1 and CDR2 are SEHNR and FQNEAQ (reference sequence). The V end lost 5 bases, the J end lost 0 bases, and 8 bases lay between the germline ends. This CDR3 contains 14 residues. This CDR3 is CASSQYVSYNEQFF. DNA of the CDR3: TGTGCCAGCAGCCAGTACGTCTCCTACAATGAGCAGTTCTTC.

The J gene is TRBJ1-3, the V gene TRBV6-1, with D unresolved. There are 14 residues in the CDR3. V lost 7 bases and J lost 4, with 14 bases in between. In germline, CDR1 is MNHNS, CDR2 SASEGT. The CDR3 DNA reads TGTGCCAGCACCCGCCTAACGGACGGAAACACCATATATTTT. It encodes CASTRLTDGNTIYF.

The chain has TRBV7-7 and TRBJ2-1, with TRBD1 matching over 8 bases. Germline-derived CDR1 and CDR2 are SSHAT and FNYEAQ (reference sequence). CDR3 length: 13 amino acids. Losses at the gene ends were 5 bases for V and 9 bases for J; bases not matched to a gene: 6. CDR3 amino acids: CASSKDDRGEQFF. The CDR3 DNA reads TGTGCCAGCAGCAAAGACGACAGGGGTGAGCAGTTCTTC.

The chain links TRBV7-3 to TRBJ2-3, with 8 bases aligning to TRBD1. The CDR3 length is 16 residues. The V and J ends lost 5 bases and 2 bases, in that order; junction bases with no gene match: 9. CDR1 and CDR2 from the germline V gene are SGHTA and FQGTGA. The CDR3 spells CASSTSGTGLTDTQYF. CDR3 DNA: TGTGCCAGCAGCACCTCCGGGACAGGCCTCACAGATACGCAGTATTTT.

V usage is TRBV10-3 and J usage is TRBJ1-5; D is unresolved. The CDR3 contains 13 residues. Trimming stripped 2 bases from V and 4 bases from J, with 6 bases between. Germline V gene sequence: CDR1 ENHRY, CDR2 SYGVKD. CDR3: CAISEGGNQPQHF. DNA for the CDR3: TGTGCCATCAGTGAGGGTGGTAATCAGCCCCAGCATTTT.

This clone was picked up a small number of times. The rearrangement uses TRBV5-1 and TRBJ1-1; 7 nucleotides line up with TRBD1. This CDR3 contains 13 residues. Trimming removed 5 bases from V and 6 bases from J; junction bases left unmatched: 7. CDR1 is SGHRS and CDR2 is YFSETQ in the germline V gene. As DNA, the CDR3 is TGCGCCAGCAGACAGGGGACTGAATCTGAAGCTTTCTTT. Translating gives CASRQGTESEAFF.